The next 9 T cell receptor beta chains were all read from a single sample in a study of T cell responses to AZD1222 COVID-19 vaccine. Assay: immunoSEQ multiplex PCR; the TCRdb copy retains only in-frame clones and omits some. The table lists 90,000 to 150,000 clones, around 88% of them singletons. The sample in question was peripheral blood, obtained on day 0 of AZD1222 vaccination. The receptors originated from an adult in good health.

This clone was counted once. The chain employs TRBV6-5 and TRBJ2-7; D not resolved. Trimming left V 0 bases short and J 2 bases short, with 11 bases between. The CDR3 extends over 15 amino acids. Germline loops: CDR1 MNHEY, CDR2 SVGAGI. The CDR3 DNA reads TGTGCCAGCAGTTACTCCCCATTAGGGACCTACGAGCAGTACTTC. This codes for CASSYSPLGTYEQYF.

This clone was detected a few times. The chain combines TRBV3-1 (or the pseudogene TRBV3-2) with TRBJ1-5; D uncertain. The germline CDR1 and CDR2 sequences are LGHDT and YNNKEL (reference sequence). The length of the CDR3 is 13 residues. V was pared by 0 bases and J by 9 bases, with 9 bases between. CDR3 DNA: TGTGCCAGCAGCCAAGACAGCCTGACGCCCCAGCATTTT. Its translation is CASSQDSLTPQHF.

This chain uses TRBV7-2 with TRBJ1-3; D remains ambiguous. The CDR3 sequence is 15 residues long. Germline V gene data show CDR1 as SGHTA and CDR2 as FQGNSA. V was pared by 2 bases and J by 4 bases, with 12 bases between. The CDR3 region has the DNA TGTGCCAGCAGCTTAAATTCCTTATCCGGAAACACCATATATTTT. Its translation: CASSLNSLSGNTIYF.

The chain employs TRBV7-2 and TRBJ2-7; 9 bases map to TRBD1. This CDR3 comprises 16 residues. Per the germline V gene, CDR1 is SGHTA and CDR2 is FQGNSA. V lost 4 bases, J lost 3 bases, and 10 bases stayed unmatched. This CDR3 is CASSSWGGQGFYEQYF. In DNA, the CDR3 is TGTGCCAGCAGCTCCTGGGGGGGACAGGGTTTCTACGAGCAGTACTTC.

V is TRBV7-9 and J is TRBJ2-1, with D possibly matching TRBD2 (7 bases). This CDR3 is 18 amino acids long. Germline-derived CDR1 and CDR2 are SEHNR and FQNEAQ (reference sequence). Trimming pared 3 bases from V and 8 bases from J, leaving 26 bases between. The CDR3, as DNA: TGTGCCAGCAGCTTCCCCCCGGGGGGTAGGGAGGGGGTCGATGAGCAGTTCTTC. It is translated as CASSFPPGGREGVDEQFF.

J is TRBJ1-2 and V is TRBV7-8, with 8 bases matching TRBD1. Trimming cost V 5 bases and J 8 bases; bases outside gene matches: 7. CDR1 SGHVS and CDR2 FQNEAQ come from the germline V gene. CDR3 length: 13 residues. CDR3 amino acids: CASSPGTGHGYTF. The CDR3 DNA follows: TGTGCCAGCAGCCCAGGGACAGGTCACGGCTACACCTTC.

The chain combines TRBV19 with TRBJ1-2; 10 nucleotides line up with TRBD1. There are 18 residues in the CDR3. The V gene end was trimmed by 7 bases and the J gene end by 4 bases; junction bases not matched to a gene: 18. CDR1 and CDR2 (germline): LNHDA, SQIVND (reference sequence). The CDR3 bases are TGTGCCAGTACCCCGAAGGTTGGGACAGGGGCGTGGGGCTATGGCTACACCTTC. Translation: CASTPKVGTGAWGYGYTF.

The chain is built from TRBV5-4 and TRBJ2-7, with D hard to call. Germline CDR1 reads SGHNT; CDR2 reads YYREEE (reference sequence). V gave up 0 bases and J gave up 3 bases, with 7 bases separating them. This CDR3 is built from 13 residues. The CDR3 sequence is CASSLEGGYEQYF. The CDR3, as DNA: TGTGCCAGCAGCTTGGAAGGCGGCTACGAGCAGTACTTC.

The chain recombines TRBV5-1 with TRBJ2-2; maybe TRBD1 (6 bases). Trimming removed 2 bases at V and 4 bases at J, with 12 bases between. The CDR3 contains 15 residues. Germline values: CDR1 SGHRS, CDR2 YFSETQ. CDR3 nucleotide sequence: TGCGCCAGCAGCTTCGCAGGGGTGGGCACCGGGGAGCTGTTTTTT. Amino acid sequence: CASSFAGVGTGELFF.